Sequencing of this TCR beta chain was carried out in a study of blood T cell repertoires in COVID-19. Study details: Sites across the United States, Italy and Spain contributed samples from acute and convalescent COVID-19.

This CDR3 has 14 amino acids. Germline V lookup: CDR1 KGHDR, CDR2 SFDVKD. V lost 9 bases to trimming and J lost 6 bases, with 19 bases between them. This clone was seen more than once but under ten times. Source study methods: Reference gene primer amplification gave estimated nucleated cell counts. Using immunoSEQ multiplex PCR, the repertoire was profiled, and TCRdb retains in-frame clones only, with some absent. Clone size and the V and J calls come from that table; the DNA yielded D and trimming. The sample holds about 210,000 clones, 82% seen once. The sample was peripheral blood. The sequence was obtained from a woman between 40 and 50 years old with acute or convalescent COVID-19. The V and J genes are TRBV24-1 and TRBJ1-2; D may be TRBD1 (5 bases). CDR3 in amino acids: CATRWVGPKDGYTF. The CDR3 DNA reads as TGTGCCACCCGCTGGGTGGGGCCGAAAGATGGCTACACCTTC.